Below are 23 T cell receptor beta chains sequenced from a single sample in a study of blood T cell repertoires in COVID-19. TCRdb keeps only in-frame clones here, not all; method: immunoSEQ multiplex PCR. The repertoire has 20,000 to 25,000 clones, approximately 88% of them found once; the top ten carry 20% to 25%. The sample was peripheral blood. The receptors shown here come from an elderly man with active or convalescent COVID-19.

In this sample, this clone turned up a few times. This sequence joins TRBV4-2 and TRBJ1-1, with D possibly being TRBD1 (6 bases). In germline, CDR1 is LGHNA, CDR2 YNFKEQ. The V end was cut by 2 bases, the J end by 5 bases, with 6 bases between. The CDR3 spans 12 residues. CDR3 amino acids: CASSQQGTEAFF. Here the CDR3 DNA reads TGTGCCAGCAGCCAACAGGGGACTGAAGCTTTCTTT.

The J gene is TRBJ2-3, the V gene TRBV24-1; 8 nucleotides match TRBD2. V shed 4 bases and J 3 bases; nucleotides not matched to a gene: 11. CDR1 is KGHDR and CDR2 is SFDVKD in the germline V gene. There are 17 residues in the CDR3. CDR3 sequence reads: CATSDHSLAGGTDTQYF. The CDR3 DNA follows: TGTGCCACCAGTGACCACTCTCTCGCGGGGGGAACAGATACGCAGTATTTT.

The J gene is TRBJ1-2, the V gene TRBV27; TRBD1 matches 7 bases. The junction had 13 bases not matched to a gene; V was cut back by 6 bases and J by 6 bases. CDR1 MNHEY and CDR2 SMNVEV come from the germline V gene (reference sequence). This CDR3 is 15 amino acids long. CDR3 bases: TGTGCCAGCAGCCTCAGGGGGAGGAACCCCAATGGCTACACCTTC. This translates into CASSLRGRNPNGYTF.

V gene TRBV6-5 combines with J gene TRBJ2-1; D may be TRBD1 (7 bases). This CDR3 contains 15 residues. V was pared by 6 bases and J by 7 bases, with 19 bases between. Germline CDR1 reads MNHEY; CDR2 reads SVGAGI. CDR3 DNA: TGTGCCAGCAGCCCAGGGGGACTCGGAGTTAATGAGCAGTTCTTC. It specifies CASSPGGLGVNEQFF.

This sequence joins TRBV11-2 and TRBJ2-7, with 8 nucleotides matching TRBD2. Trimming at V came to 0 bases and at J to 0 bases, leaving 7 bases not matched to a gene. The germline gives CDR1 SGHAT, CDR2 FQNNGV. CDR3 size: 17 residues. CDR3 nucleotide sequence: TGTGCCAGCAGCTTAGATTCAGCGGGAGCTTTCTCCTACGAGCAGTACTTC. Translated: CASSLDSAGAFSYEQYF.

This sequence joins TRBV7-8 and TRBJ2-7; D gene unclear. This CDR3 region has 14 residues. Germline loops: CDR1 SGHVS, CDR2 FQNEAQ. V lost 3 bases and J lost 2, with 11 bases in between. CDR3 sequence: CASSFLTQAYEQYF. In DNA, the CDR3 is TGTGCCAGCAGCTTCCTAACGCAGGCCTACGAGCAGTACTTC.

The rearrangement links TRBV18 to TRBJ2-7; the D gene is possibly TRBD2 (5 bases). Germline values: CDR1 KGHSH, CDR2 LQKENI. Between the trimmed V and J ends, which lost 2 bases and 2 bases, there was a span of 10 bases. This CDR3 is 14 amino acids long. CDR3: CASSPSRDTYEQYF. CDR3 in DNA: TGTGCCAGCTCACCATCGAGGGATACCTACGAGCAGTACTTC. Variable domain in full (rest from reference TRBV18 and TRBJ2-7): NAGVMQNPRHLVRRRGQEARLRCSPMKGHSHVYWYRQLPEEGLKFMVYLQKENIIDESGMPKERFSAEFPKEGPSILRIQQVVRGDSAAYFCASSPSRDTYEQYFGPGTRLTVT.

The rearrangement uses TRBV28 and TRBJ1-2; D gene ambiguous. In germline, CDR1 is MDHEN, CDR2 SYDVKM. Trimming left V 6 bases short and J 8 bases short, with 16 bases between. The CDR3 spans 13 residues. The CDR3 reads CASSSGRADGYTF. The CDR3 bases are TGTGCCAGCAGCTCCGGGCGGGCGGACGGCTACACCTTC.

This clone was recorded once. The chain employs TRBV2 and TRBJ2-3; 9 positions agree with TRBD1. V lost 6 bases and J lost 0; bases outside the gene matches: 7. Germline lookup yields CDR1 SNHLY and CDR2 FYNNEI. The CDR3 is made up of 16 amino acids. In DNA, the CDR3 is TGTGCCAGCAGCTCCGGACAGGGGATTAGCACAGATACGCAGTATTTT. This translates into CASSSGQGISTDTQYF. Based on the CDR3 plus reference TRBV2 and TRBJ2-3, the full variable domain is EPEVTQTPSHQVTQMGQEVILRCVPISNHLYFYWYRQILGQKVEFLVSFYNNEISEKSEIFDDQFSVERPDGSNFTLKIRSTKLEDSAMYFCASSSGQGISTDTQYFGPGTRLTVL.

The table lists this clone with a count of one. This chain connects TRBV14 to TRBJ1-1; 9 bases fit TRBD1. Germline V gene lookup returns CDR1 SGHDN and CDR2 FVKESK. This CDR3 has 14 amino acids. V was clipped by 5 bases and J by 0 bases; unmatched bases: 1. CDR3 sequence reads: CASSYRGLNTEAFF. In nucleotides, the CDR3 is TGTGCCAGCAGCTACAGGGGGCTGAACACTGAAGCTTTCTTT.

As DNA, the CDR3 is TGTGCCAGCAGTTTAACCAGCGGGAGTGACATTCAGTACTTC. This gives the protein CASSLTSGSDIQYF. This chain joins TRBV27 and TRBJ2-4, with 8 positions matching TRBD2. CDR1 is MNHEY and CDR2 is SMNVEV in the germline V gene (reference sequence). With V trimmed by 2 bases and J by 8 bases, 5 bases remained unmatched. The CDR3 extends over 14 amino acids.

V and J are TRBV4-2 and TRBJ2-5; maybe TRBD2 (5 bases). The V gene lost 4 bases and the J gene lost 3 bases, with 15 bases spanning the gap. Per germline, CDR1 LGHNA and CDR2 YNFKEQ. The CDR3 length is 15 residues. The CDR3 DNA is TGTGCCAGCAGCCTCCGGAGAGGGAGAGAAGAGACCCAGTACTTC. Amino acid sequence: CASSLRRGREETQYF.

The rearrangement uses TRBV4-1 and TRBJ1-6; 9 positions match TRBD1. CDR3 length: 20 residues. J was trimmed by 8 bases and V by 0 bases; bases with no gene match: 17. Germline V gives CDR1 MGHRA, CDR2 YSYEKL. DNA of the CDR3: TGCGCCAGCAGCCAAGACTGGGGCGGGACAGGGTCCTCGGCGCATTCACCCCTCCACTTT. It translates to CASSQDWGGTGSSAHSPLHF.

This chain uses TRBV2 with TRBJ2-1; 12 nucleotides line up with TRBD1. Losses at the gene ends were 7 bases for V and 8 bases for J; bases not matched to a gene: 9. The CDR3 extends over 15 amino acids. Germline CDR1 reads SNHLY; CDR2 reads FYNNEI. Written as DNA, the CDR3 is TGTGCCAGCACCTTGGGGACAGGGGGCTTCGATGAGCAGTTCTTC. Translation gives CASTLGTGGFDEQFF.

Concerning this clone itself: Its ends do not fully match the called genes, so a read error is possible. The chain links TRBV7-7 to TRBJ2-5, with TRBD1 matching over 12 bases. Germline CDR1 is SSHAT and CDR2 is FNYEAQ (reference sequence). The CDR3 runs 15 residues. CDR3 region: CASSPGTGGGKTQYF. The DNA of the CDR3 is TGCGCCAGCAGTCCCGGGACAGGGGGCGGGAAGACCCAGTACTTC.

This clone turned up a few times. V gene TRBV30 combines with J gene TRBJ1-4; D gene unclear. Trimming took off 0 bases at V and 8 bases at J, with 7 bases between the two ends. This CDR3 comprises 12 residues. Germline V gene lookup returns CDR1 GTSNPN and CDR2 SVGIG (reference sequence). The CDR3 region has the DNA TGTGCCTGGAGTGTACTCCGGGAAAAACTGTTTTTT. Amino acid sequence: CAWSVLREKLFF.

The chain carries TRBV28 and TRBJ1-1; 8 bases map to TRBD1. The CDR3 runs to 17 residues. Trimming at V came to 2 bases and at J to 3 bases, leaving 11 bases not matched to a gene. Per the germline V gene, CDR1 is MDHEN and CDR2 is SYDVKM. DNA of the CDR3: TGTGCCAGCAGTTTACCCCGGACAGGGACCCTGTACACTGAAGCTTTCTTT. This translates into CASSLPRTGTLYTEAFF.

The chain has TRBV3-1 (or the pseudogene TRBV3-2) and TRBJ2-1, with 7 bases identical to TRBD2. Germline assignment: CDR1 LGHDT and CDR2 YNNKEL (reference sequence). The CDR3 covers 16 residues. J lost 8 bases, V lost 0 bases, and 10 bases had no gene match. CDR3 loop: CASSQEVASGGDEQFF. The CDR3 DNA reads TGTGCCAGCAGCCAAGAGGTGGCTAGCGGTGGCGATGAGCAGTTCTTC.

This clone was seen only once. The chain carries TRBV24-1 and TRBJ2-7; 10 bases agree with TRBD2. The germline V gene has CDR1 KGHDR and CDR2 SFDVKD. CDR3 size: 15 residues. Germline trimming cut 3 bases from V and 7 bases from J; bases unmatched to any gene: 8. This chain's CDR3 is CATSDRTSGAGEQYF. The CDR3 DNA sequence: TGTGCCACCAGTGATCGGACTAGCGGCGCCGGGGAGCAGTACTTC.

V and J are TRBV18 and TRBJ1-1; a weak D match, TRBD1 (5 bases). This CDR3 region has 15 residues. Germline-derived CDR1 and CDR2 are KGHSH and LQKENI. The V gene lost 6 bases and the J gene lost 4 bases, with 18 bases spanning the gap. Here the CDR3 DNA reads TGTGCCAGCTCCGAGGATCGGGGGACCGGCACTGAAGCTTTCTTT. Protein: CASSEDRGTGTEAFF.

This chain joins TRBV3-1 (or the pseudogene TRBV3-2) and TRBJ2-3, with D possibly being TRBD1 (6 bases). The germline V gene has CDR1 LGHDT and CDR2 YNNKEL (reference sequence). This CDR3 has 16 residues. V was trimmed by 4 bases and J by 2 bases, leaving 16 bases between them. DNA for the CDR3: TGTGCCAGCAGCCGGGCCGGGACATATTTCACAGATACGCAGTATTTT. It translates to CASSRAGTYFTDTQYF.

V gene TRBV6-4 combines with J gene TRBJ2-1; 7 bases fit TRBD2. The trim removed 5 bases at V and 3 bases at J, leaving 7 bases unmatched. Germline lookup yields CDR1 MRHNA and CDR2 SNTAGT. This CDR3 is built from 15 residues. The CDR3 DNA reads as TGTGCCAGCAGTCCTTTAGCGGGTAACTACAATGAGCAGTTCTTC. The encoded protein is CASSPLAGNYNEQFF.

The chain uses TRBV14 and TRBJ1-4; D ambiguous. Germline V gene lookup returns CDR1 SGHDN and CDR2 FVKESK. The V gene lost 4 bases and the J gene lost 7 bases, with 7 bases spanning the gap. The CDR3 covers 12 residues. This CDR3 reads CASSRNGEKLFF. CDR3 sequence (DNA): TGTGCCAGCAGCCGAAACGGTGAAAAACTGTTTTTT. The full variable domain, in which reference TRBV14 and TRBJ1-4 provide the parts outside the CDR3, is EAGVTQFPSHSVIEKGQTVTLRCDPISGHDNLYWYRRVMGKEIKFLLHFVKESKQDESGMPNNRFLAERTGGTYSTLKVQPAELEDSGVYFCASSRNGEKLFFGSGTQLSVL.